This T cell receptor (beta chain) emerged from a study of OX40 agonist ivuxolimab in advanced cancers. Study-level background: The patients received ivuxolimab by intravenous route every 2 weeks at 0.01 to 10 mg/kg. Two patients with cutaneous melanoma and one with hepatocellular carcinoma, three in total, showed partial responses.

Turning to this clone: Antigen specificity is unknown.

The V gene lost 4 bases and the J gene lost 5 bases, with 15 bases spanning the gap. The V gene's germline CDR1 is SGHRS and CDR2 YFSETQ. The CDR3 has 15 residues. The method was immunoSEQ multiplex PCR; TCRdb's version includes in-frame clones alone and lacks a portion of them. The sample lists over 85,000 clones, roughly 90% occurring once. Study observations and caveats: In a subset of nonresponders, normalized T-cell clonal expansion was also low.

This TCR came from an adult with an advanced solid tumor such as melanoma, head and neck, liver or kidney cancer. Source: CD4+ or CD8+ T cells sorted from blood, taken in a trial of the OX40 agonist ivuxolimab. The chain recombines TRBV5-1 with TRBJ2-2; D might be TRBD1 (7 bases). CDR3 protein: CASSPGGGGTGELFF. The CDR3 DNA follows: TGCGCCAGCAGCCCCGGAGGGGGCGGGACCGGGGAGCTGTTTTTT.